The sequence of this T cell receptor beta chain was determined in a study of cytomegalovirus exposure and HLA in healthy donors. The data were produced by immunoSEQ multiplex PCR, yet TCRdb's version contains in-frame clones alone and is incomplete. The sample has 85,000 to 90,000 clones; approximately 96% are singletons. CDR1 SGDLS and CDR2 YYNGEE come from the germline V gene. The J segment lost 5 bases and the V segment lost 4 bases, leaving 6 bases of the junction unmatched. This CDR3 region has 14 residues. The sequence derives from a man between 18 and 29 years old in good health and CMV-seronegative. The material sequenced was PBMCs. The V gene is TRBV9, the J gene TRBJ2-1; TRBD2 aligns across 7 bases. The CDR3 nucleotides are TGTGCCAGCAGCCCGCGACTAGCTGACAATGAGCAGTTCTTC. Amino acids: CASSPRLADNEQFF. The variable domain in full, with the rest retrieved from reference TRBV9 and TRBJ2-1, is DSGVTQTPKHLITATGQRVTLRCSPRSGDLSVYWYQQSLDQGLQFLIQYYNGEERAKGNILERFSAQQFPDLHSELNLSSLELGDSALYFCASSPRLADNEQFFGPGTRLTVL.